This is a list of T cell receptor beta chains from one sample in a study of identical twins. TCRdb redid the calling of the 5' RACE reads with MiXCR, one entry per CDR3 protein. Of a few hundred thousand distinct CDR3 sequences listed, 13% to 15% are singletons. These data were also filed under a second study, of yellow fever vaccine responses in identical twins.

Sequencing input: CD4+ T cells sorted from blood. The source is a woman aged 18-35 years in good health. CDR3s include the opening cysteine and the closing phenylalanine or tryptophan. D genes are given only for firm matches. The listing skips clone size in some rows; elsewhere it reads once, few, many or a size class.

v_call	j_call	clone_size	d_call	cdr3_aa	cdr3_nt
TRBV2	TRBJ2-1	few	.	CASSEMSEQFF	TGTGCCAGCAGTGAAATGAGTGAGCAGTTCTTC
TRBV10-3	TRBJ2-4	.	.	CAISDSLGAKNIQYF	TGTGCCATCAGTGATTCTCTTGGGGCCAAAAACATTCAGTACTTC
TRBV12-3/TRBV12-4	TRBJ1-2	few	.	CASSLSQGHYGYTF	TGTGCCAGCAGTTTAAGTCAGGGGCACTATGGCTACACCTTC
TRBV12-3/TRBV12-4	TRBJ2-7	few	TRBD2	CASSPPPTSGTYEQYF	TGTGCCAGCAGTCCGCCGCCGACTAGCGGAACCTACGAGCAGTACTTC
TRBV29-1	TRBJ1-1	many	.	CSVLPAKWELSIASTEAFF	TGCAGCGTTCTACCTGCAAAATGGGAGCTCTCGATTGCCAGCACTGAAGCTTTCTTT
TRBV29-1	TRBJ1-2	many	.	CSVEDPSGYTF	TGCAGCGTTGAGGACCCCAGTGGCTACACCTTC
TRBV5-6	TRBJ2-1	.	TRBD1	CASSLGPGQGSNEQFF	TGTGCCAGCAGCTTGGGGCCGGGACAGGGTAGCAATGAGCAGTTCTTC
TRBV2	TRBJ2-3	few	.	CASRVGANPDTQYF	TGTGCCAGCAGGGTGGGTGCAAACCCAGATACGCAGTATTTT
TRBV20-1	TRBJ2-7	few	.	CSARDYRAREQYF	TGCAGTGCTAGAGATTACCGTGCTAGGGAGCAGTACTTC
TRBV15	TRBJ2-3	.	.	CATSRGGPRGTDTQYF	TGTGCCACCAGCAGAGGTGGCCCACGGGGCACAGATACGCAGTATTTT
TRBV18	TRBJ2-3	few	TRBD2	CASSPLAGAGDTQYF	TGTGCCAGCTCACCTCTAGCGGGAGCTGGGGATACGCAGTATTTT
TRBV5-6	TRBJ1-6	.	.	CASSFSSLLSRDSPLHF	TGTGCCAGCAGCTTCAGCTCTCTCCTGTCCCGGGATTCACCCCTCCACTTT
TRBV12-3/TRBV12-4	TRBJ2-5	.	TRBD1	CASSPGTGTTETQYF	TGTGCCAGCAGCCCCGGGACAGGGACAACAGAGACCCAGTACTTC
TRBV5-1	TRBJ2-5	few	.	CASSMGRAMSQETQYF	TGCGCCAGCAGCATGGGACGGGCAATGTCACAAGAGACCCAGTACTTC
TRBV10-3	TRBJ2-5	.	.	CAISEPQPLETQYF	TGTGCCATCAGTGAGCCGCAGCCCTTGGAGACCCAGTACTTC
TRBV7-6	TRBJ2-1	.	TRBD2	CASSLRTSGSRGSYNEQFF	TGTGCCAGCAGCCTACGGACTAGCGGGAGCCGCGGGTCCTACAATGAGCAGTTCTTC
TRBV20-1	TRBJ1-1	.	.	CSARPTGVGQAFF	TGCAGTGCTAGACCTACCGGAGTGGGGCAGGCTTTCTTT
TRBV28	TRBJ2-7	.	TRBD2	CASSRALRGRRTSGLKEQYF	TGTGCCAGCAGCCGCGCCCTGAGGGGGAGGAGGACTAGCGGGTTAAAGGAGCAGTACTTC
TRBV24-1	TRBJ2-1	few	TRBD1	CATGTGNEQFF	TGTGCCACCGGGACAGGCAATGAGCAGTTCTTC
TRBV6-2/TRBV6-3	TRBJ1-1	.	.	CASSTLRGLSTEAFF	TGTGCCAGCAGCACACTAAGGGGATTGAGTACTGAAGCTTTCTTT
TRBV11-2	TRBJ2-1	few	TRBD2	CASSLEPGGEQFF	TGTGCCAGCAGCTTAGAACCGGGAGGTGAGCAGTTCTTC
TRBV3-1	TRBJ2-2	few	.	CASSQFPGANTGELFF	TGTGCCAGCAGCCAATTCCCCGGGGCGAACACCGGGGAGCTGTTTTTT
TRBV7-2	TRBJ1-5	.	TRBD1	CASSLGVGGVRAQHF	TGTGCCAGCAGCTTAGGTGTAGGGGGCGTTCGGGCCCAGCATTTT
TRBV7-9	TRBJ1-6	.	.	CASSASSTRPLHF	TGTGCCAGCAGCGCCTCCTCGACTAGACCCCTCCACTTT
TRBV10-3	TRBJ2-1	few	.	CAISDGQNYHYNEQFF	TGTGCCATCAGTGATGGGCAGAACTACCACTACAATGAGCAGTTCTTC
TRBV12-3/TRBV12-4	TRBJ2-2	few	.	CASKRDRTGELFF	TGTGCCAGCAAGAGGGATAGGACCGGGGAGCTGTTTTTT
TRBV5-1	TRBJ2-2	few	TRBD1	CASSTGTGSTGELFF	TGCGCCAGCAGTACCGGGACAGGGAGCACCGGGGAGCTGTTTTTT
TRBV11-3	TRBJ1-2	.	.	CASSMGGRKVGGGYTF	TGTGCCAGCAGCATGGGAGGACGCAAAGTGGGTGGTGGCTACACCTTC
TRBV29-1	TRBJ2-3	.	TRBD2	CSTGLAGVSDTQYF	TGCAGCACAGGACTAGCGGGAGTTTCAGATACGCAGTATTTT
TRBV29-1	TRBJ2-1	.	.	CSGRGGFYNEQFF	TGCAGCGGGCGGGGAGGATTCTACAATGAGCAGTTCTTC
TRBV12-3/TRBV12-4	TRBJ2-5	.	TRBD2	CASLGLAGGTQYF	TGTGCCAGTCTGGGACTAGCAGGCGGGACCCAGTACTTC
TRBV11-1	TRBJ2-3	.	.	CASSLVPSGVGLRTDTQYF	TGTGCCAGCAGCTTAGTGCCCAGCGGCGTGGGGTTGCGCACAGATACGCAGTATTTT
TRBV11-2	TRBJ2-5	.	.	CASSRNEGTQYF	TGTGCCAGCAGCCGCAACGAAGGGACCCAGTACTTC
TRBV7-9	TRBJ2-7	.	.	CASSLTGTPSYEQYF	TGTGCCAGCAGCCTCACAGGGACCCCCTCCTACGAGCAGTACTTC
TRBV12-3/TRBV12-4	TRBJ1-1	many	.	CASSLNAALFTEAFF	TGTGCCAGCAGTTTAAATGCAGCGCTATTCACTGAAGCTTTCTTT
TRBV10-3	TRBJ1-4	many	.	CAISQQVHNEKLFF	TGTGCCATCAGCCAACAGGTCCATAATGAAAAACTGTTTTTT
TRBV18	TRBJ1-6	.	.	CASSPTGDYNSPLHF	TGTGCCAGCTCACCGACAGGAGATTATAATTCACCCCTCCACTTT
TRBV12-3/TRBV12-4	TRBJ2-7	few	TRBD1	CASSPGTGSWGRLYEQYF	TGTGCCAGCAGTCCCGGGACAGGGTCGTGGGGTCGGCTATACGAGCAGTACTTC
TRBV24-1	TRBJ2-3	.	TRBD2	CATSDRAGGPDTQYF	TGTGCCACCAGTGATCGAGCGGGGGGGCCAGATACGCAGTATTTT
TRBV2	TRBJ2-1	many	TRBD2	CASSERGGPYNEQFF	TGTGCCAGCAGTGAACGCGGGGGGCCCTACAATGAGCAGTTCTTC
TRBV24-1	TRBJ2-7	.	.	CATSDLWGNEQYF	TGTGCCACCAGTGATTTGTGGGGTAACGAGCAGTACTTC
TRBV7-9	TRBJ1-6	.	.	CASSFTGMGSPLHF	TGTGCCAGCAGCTTCACAGGGATGGGTTCACCCCTCCACTTT
TRBV27	TRBJ2-1	few	TRBD1	CASTRTRTGLLEQFF	TGTGCCAGCACAAGGACCCGGACAGGGTTATTGGAGCAGTTCTTC
TRBV4-1	TRBJ1-6	few	.	CASSQDLSSYNSPLHF	TGCGCCAGCAGCCAAGATCTGAGCTCCTATAATTCACCCCTCCACTTT
TRBV12-3/TRBV12-4	TRBJ1-1	many	.	CASSPQGLNTEAFF	TGTGCCAGCAGCCCTCAGGGGTTGAACACTGAAGCTTTCTTT
TRBV2	TRBJ1-1	few	.	CASGNRENTEAFF	TGTGCCAGCGGGAACAGGGAGAACACTGAAGCTTTCTTT